These 28 T cell receptor beta chains came from one sample sequenced in a study of tissue T cells after allogeneic stem cell transplantation (dated by TCRdb to between 2020 and 2023). Receptor libraries were prepared by the immunoSEQ multiplex PCR assay. TCRdb's version of the immuneACCESS table is confined to in-frame rearrangements and falls short of the full clone set. An unresolved V gene accounts for under half of the shortfall where checked; the remainder is of unknown origin. Across this sample there are about 16,000 clones, with 55% to 75% seen only once. Together, the top ten hold roughly 0.94% of the sample. The sequenced material came from spleen. These receptors originate from a female BALB/c mouse in good health. The strain carries MHC haplotype H2-d.

Comments on this clone: Genes and germline are mouse. The CDR3 goes on 1 residue after the read ends, and that part is filled in from the germline J gene. The rearrangement links TRBV13-3 to TRBJ1-4; TRBD1 matches at 12 bases. Per germline, CDR1 NNHDY and CDR2 SYVADS. The CDR3 has 16 amino acids. V lost 5 bases to trimming and J lost 7 bases; unmatched junction nucleotides: 9. Partial CDR3 DNA: TGTGCCAGCAGCTTCCGGGACAGGGGGCGCGGCGAAAGATTATTT. Encoded protein: CASSFRDRGRGERLF. The entire CDR3 is CASSFRDRGRGERLFF.

Worth noting for this clone: The germline and genes are mouse ones. The part of the CDR3 DNA that was read is TGTGCCAGCAGAGAGACAGTCTCCGACTACACC. Protein: CASRETVSDYT. The entire CDR3 protein reads CASRETVSDYTF. V gene TRBV19 combines with J gene TRBJ1-2, with D possibly TRBD1 on 5 matching bases. The DNA ends 1 residue before the CDR3 does, and the rest of the CDR3 is filled in from the germline J gene. Germline lookup yields CDR1 FNHDT and CDR2 SITEND (reference sequence). The CDR3 runs 12 residues. The V end was cut by 5 bases, the J end by 4 bases, with 9 bases between.

Only a few counts were recorded for this clone. Each gene name is a mouse one. The sequence runs out 1 residue before the end of the CDR3; the remainder is reconstructed from the germline J gene. Other DNA sequences from this sample encode an identical CDR3 as well. The rearrangement joins TRBV19 to TRBJ2-1; TRBD2 aligns across 8 bases. The CDR3 is 15 residues long. The V gene's germline CDR1 is FNHDT and CDR2 SITEND (reference sequence). The V gene end was trimmed by 1 base and the J gene end by 1 base; junction bases not matched to a gene: 1. The CDR3 spells CASSITGGNYAEQFF. The sequenced part of the CDR3 DNA is TGTGCCAGCAGTATAACTGGGGGAAACTATGCTGAGCAGTTC.

In this sample, this clone turned up a few times. Gene names are mouse gene names. Read coverage stops 1 residue before the CDR3 terminus; the germline J gene supplies the remainder. The J gene is TRBJ2-7, the V gene TRBV19, with 9 positions matching TRBD2. Germline V gene data show CDR1 as FNHDT and CDR2 as SITEND (reference sequence). The CDR3 covers 14 residues. Germline trimming cut 0 bases from V and 6 bases from J; bases unmatched to any gene: 4. The CDR3 here is CASSIDLGGFEQYF. The sequenced CDR3 bases are TGTGCCAGCAGTATAGACCTGGGGGGGTTTGAACAGTAC.

This clone was counted between two and nine times. Gene names and germline match the mouse. The CDR3 goes on 1 residue after the read ends, and that part is filled in from the germline J gene. The gene calls are TRBV19 and TRBJ1-3, with no clear D. Germline CDR1 FNHDT, CDR2 SITEND (reference sequence). V dropped 5 bases and J dropped 0 bases, with 6 bases sitting between them. The CDR3 loop spans 13 amino acids. The CDR3 region is CASRKTSGNTLYF. The DNA read from the CDR3 is TGTGCCAGCAGGAAAACTTCTGGAAATACGCTCTAT.

As for this clone: The listed genes are named as in mouse. The sequence runs out 1 residue before the end of the CDR3; the remainder is reconstructed from the germline J gene. This chain uses TRBV14 with TRBJ2-4; 8 nucleotides align to TRBD1. The CDR3 runs to 14 residues. CDR1 and CDR2 (germline): SGHDT, FRDEAV. J was trimmed by 4 bases and V by 1 base; bases with no gene match: 2. CDR3 DNA (partial): TGTGCCAGCAGTTTCCCGGGACAGGAAAACACCTTGTAC. It is translated as CASSFPGQENTLY. The complete CDR3 reads CASSFPGQENTLYF.

As to this clone: Gene labels here are mouse ones. From the germline J gene comes the end of the CDR3, since the read stops 1 residue before it. The chain uses TRBV13-2 and TRBJ2-2; 10 bases fit TRBD2. Germline CDR1 reads NNHNN; CDR2 reads SYGAGS (reference sequence). V lost 1 base and J lost 5; bases outside the gene matches: 2. The CDR3 totals 15 residues. The CDR3 is CASGDLGGQTGQLYF. The part of the CDR3 DNA that was read is TGTGCCAGCGGTGATCTGGGGGGGCAGACCGGGCAGCTCTAC.

This clone was seen only once. Mouse gene names and germline throughout. From the germline J gene comes the end of the CDR3, since the read stops 1 residue before it. The gene calls are TRBV4 and TRBJ1-2; the D is unclear. V lost 6 bases and J 0 bases, leaving 11 bases between the germline ends. The CDR3 runs 14 residues. Germline V gene data show CDR1 as LGHDT and CDR2 as YNNKQL (reference sequence). CDR3 bases read: TGTGCCAGCAGTCAGGACTCTGCAAACTCCGACTACACC. Its protein product is CASSQDSANSDYT. The full CDR3 is CASSQDSANSDYTF.

This clone was seen a single time. Mouse gene names and germline throughout. The missing CDR3 end, 1 residue past where the read stops, is filled in from the germline J gene. The chain combines TRBV17 with TRBJ1-1, with 7 bases fitting TRBD1. V lost 6 bases, J lost 5 bases, and 6 bases stayed unmatched. This CDR3 is 13 amino acids long. The germline gives CDR1 MNHDT, CDR2 YYDKIL. The part of the CDR3 DNA that was read is TGTGCTAGCAGACAGGGGACACAAACAGAAGTCTTC. This sequence encodes CASRQGTQTEVF. From start to end, the CDR3 is CASRQGTQTEVFF.

This clone was counted between two and nine times. Gene names denote mouse genes. From the germline J gene comes the end of the CDR3, since the read stops 1 residue before it. This rearrangement joins TRBV13-1 to TRBJ2-7; 11 bases map to TRBD2. V lost 5 bases and J lost 4; bases outside the gene matches: 5. CDR1 NSHNY and CDR2 SYGAGN come from the germline V gene. The length of the CDR3 is 14 residues. CDR3 sequence reads: CASSLGTGGYEQYF. CDR3 bases read: TGTGCCAGCAGCCTTGGGACTGGGGGTTATGAACAGTAC.

Worth noting for this clone: All gene names here are mouse names. The observed sequence ends 1 residue before the CDR3 terminus, with the missing tail filled in from the germline J gene. The V gene is TRBV13-2, the J gene TRBJ2-1, with 11 nucleotides matching TRBD2. CDR3 length equals 15 residues. Losses at the gene ends were 5 bases for V and 6 bases for J; bases not matched to a gene: 7. Germline V CDR1 and CDR2: NNHNN, SYGAGS (reference sequence). The CDR3 sequence: CASGAGTGGSAEQFF. CDR3 DNA (partial): TGTGCCAGCGGGGCCGGGACTGGGGGATCTGCTGAGCAGTTC.

In regard to this clone: The gene names given are mouse names. Read coverage stops 1 residue before the CDR3 terminus; the germline J gene supplies the remainder. V gene TRBV13-2 combines with J gene TRBJ2-1; TRBD2 matches 9 bases. Germline V gene sequence: CDR1 NNHNN, CDR2 SYGAGS (reference sequence). With 3 bases clipped from V and 2 bases from J, the junction kept 3 bases outside the gene matches. The CDR3 has 15 amino acids. CDR3 sequence: CASGVRDWDYAEQFF. CDR3 bases read: TGTGCCAGCGGTGTCCGGGACTGGGACTATGCTGAGCAGTTC.

To note about this clone: The gene names here belong to mouse. The read is 1 residue too short to cover the CDR3 end, so that end is filled in from the germline J gene. The genes are TRBV2 and TRBJ1-1, with 9 nucleotides matching TRBD1. V lost 2 bases to trimming and J lost 0 bases; unmatched junction nucleotides: 4. Germline lookup yields CDR1 LGHNA and CDR2 YSYQKL. CDR3 length: 16 residues. The CDR3 is CASSQTDRGANTEVFF. The covered CDR3 bases are TGTGCCAGCAGCCAAACGGACAGGGGCGCAAACACAGAAGTCTTC. Based on the CDR3 plus reference TRBV2 and TRBJ1-1, the full variable domain is DPKIIQKPKYLVAVTGSEKILICEQYLGHNAMYWYRQSAKKPLEFMFSYSYQKLMDNQTASSRFQPQSSKKNHLDLQITALKPDDSATYFCASSQTDRGANTEVFFGKGTRLTVV.

A note on this clone: Any gene name here is a mouse gene name. The CDR3 goes on 1 residue after the read ends, and that part is filled in from the germline J gene. The chain employs TRBV2 and TRBJ2-7; 7 bases map to TRBD1. The trim removed 3 bases at V and 7 bases at J, leaving 6 bases unmatched. CDR3 length: 13 residues. Germline values: CDR1 LGHNA, CDR2 YSYQKL. The DNA read from the CDR3 is TGTGCCAGCAGCCATCAACAGGGGAGAGAACAGTAC. Its translation is CASSHQQGREQY. The whole CDR3 is CASSHQQGREQYF.

A note on this clone: Mouse germline and gene names are used. The read stops 1 residue short of the end of the CDR3; the missing end is completed from the germline J gene. The gene calls are TRBV5 and TRBJ1-1; weak D call: TRBD1 (5 bases). The CDR3 runs 13 residues. Germline CDR1 LGHNA, CDR2 YNLKQL (reference sequence). Between the trimmed V and J ends, which lost 5 bases and 1 base, there was a span of 8 bases. CDR3 region: CASSAQGNTEVFF. The CDR3 DNA, read in part, is TGTGCCAGCAGCGCCCAGGGGAACACAGAAGTCTTC.

A word on this clone: The listed genes are named as in mouse. The read comes to an end 1 residue before the CDR3 does, leaving the germline J gene to fill in the end. The V call is TRBV20, the J call TRBJ1-1; D gene unclear. V was cut by 2 bases and J by 0 bases, with 1 base left in between. Per germline, CDR1 GFQATS and CDR2 STVNSAI. This CDR3 region has 11 residues. CDR3 protein: CGARKNTEVFF. The sequenced part of the CDR3 DNA is TGTGGTGCTAGGAAGAACACAGAAGTCTTC.

Details on this clone: Mouse gene names apply. The read gets to within 1 residue of the CDR3 end, and the germline J gene fills in the rest. The chain recombines TRBV1 with TRBJ2-4, with 9 bases fitting TRBD2. The CDR3 contains 17 residues. Per germline, CDR1 NSQYPW and CDR2 LRSPGD (reference sequence). V lost 0 bases to trimming and J lost 0 bases; unmatched junction nucleotides: 4. Incomplete CDR3 DNA: TGCACCTGCAGTGCAGAGGGGACTGGGCCTAGTCAAAACACCTTGTAC. Its protein is CTCSAEGTGPSQNTLY. The CDR3 in full is CTCSAEGTGPSQNTLYF.

As concerns this clone: Mouse gene names apply. The read ends 1 residue before the CDR3 terminus; that terminus is restored from the germline J gene. This chain connects TRBV14 to TRBJ2-4; 7 positions agree with TRBD2. V shed 0 bases and J 0 bases; nucleotides not matched to a gene: 4. Germline assignment: CDR1 SGHDT and CDR2 FRDEAV. The CDR3 has 16 amino acids. The CDR3 spells CASSFFWGNSQNTLYF. The CDR3 DNA, read in part, is TGTGCCAGCAGTTTCTTCTGGGGGAATAGTCAAAACACCTTGTAC.

On this clone itself: Gene names are the mouse ones. The read finishes 1 residue shy of the CDR3 end, and the germline J gene is used to complete it. The genes are TRBV13-3 and TRBJ2-1; TRBD1 matches at 11 bases. J was trimmed by 6 bases and V by 1 base; bases with no gene match: 3. In germline, CDR1 is NNHDY, CDR2 SYVADS. CDR3 size: 15 residues. The CDR3 protein is CASSDLDRGRAEQFF. The part of the CDR3 DNA that was read is TGTGCCAGCAGTGATCTGGACAGGGGGCGTGCTGAGCAGTTC.

In regard to this clone: The gene names here belong to mouse. The CDR3 goes on 1 residue after the read ends, and that part is filled in from the germline J gene. The chain links TRBV2 to TRBJ2-7; 14 bases are shared with TRBD2. The CDR3 contains 18 residues. Germline loops: CDR1 LGHNA, CDR2 YSYQKL. The V segment lost 1 base and the J segment 2 bases; nucleotides outside the gene matches: 7. This CDR3 is CASSQGGLGGRGAYEQYF. Partial CDR3 DNA: TGTGCCAGCAGCCAAGGGGGACTGGGGGGGCGCGGGGCCTATGAACAGTAC.

In its sample, this clone was seen a few times. Gene names and germline match the mouse. Read coverage stops 1 residue before the CDR3 terminus; the germline J gene supplies the remainder. The chain recombines TRBV1 with TRBJ2-7; 10 bases are a match to TRBD2. Germline V gene sequence: CDR1 NSQYPW, CDR2 LRSPGD (reference sequence). The CDR3 has 14 amino acids. With V trimmed by 2 bases and J by 6 bases, 4 bases remained unmatched. Partial CDR3 DNA: TGCACCTGCAGTGCAAGTGGACTGGGGGTTGAACAGTAC. It yields the protein CTCSASGLGVEQY. The CDR3 in its entirety is CTCSASGLGVEQYF.

The count of this clone is one. The genes are named according to mouse. Read sequence stops 1 residue before the CDR3 end, and the germline J gene provides the missing end. This chain joins TRBV1 and TRBJ2-2; D may be TRBD1 or TRBD2 (6 bases each). Looked up from germline, CDR1 is NSQYPW and CDR2 is LRSPGD (reference sequence). Trimming took 4 bases from V and 0 from J, leaving 9 bases between them. The CDR3 contains 15 residues. The chain's CDR3 is CTCSGGGANTGQLYF. The part of the CDR3 DNA that was read is TGCACCTGCAGTGGCGGGGGCGCAAACACCGGGCAGCTCTAC.

As concerns this clone: The junction departs from germline at one end; a sequencing error may be responsible. Gene names are the mouse ones. The sequence runs out 1 residue before the end of the CDR3; the remainder is reconstructed from the germline J gene. The chain joins TRBV19 to TRBJ1-6; no definite D call. TRBJ1-6 is sorted into the ORF group, with uncertain function. Germline-derived CDR1 and CDR2 are FNHDT and SITEND (reference sequence). The CDR3 extends over 12 amino acids. The sequenced part of the CDR3 DNA is TGTGCCAGCAGAATAGATAATTCGCCCCTCTAC. Encoded protein: CASRIDNSPLY. The full CDR3 reads CASRIDNSPLYF.

On this clone: Genes and germline come from the mouse. Coverage ceases 1 residue before the CDR3 finishes, and the germline J gene fills in the end. The chain links TRBV13-2 to TRBJ2-5, with 11 bases lining up with TRBD2. V shed 6 bases, J shed 6 bases, and the junction held 6 bases outside the gene matches. The CDR3 extends over 14 amino acids. Germline V CDR1 and CDR2: NNHNN, SYGAGS (reference sequence). Partial CDR3 DNA: TGTGCCAGCGATCAACTGGGGGGGCGCGACACCCAGTAC. Translating it yields CASDQLGGRDTQY. The entire CDR3 protein is CASDQLGGRDTQYF.

As to this clone: Germline and genes: mouse. Sequencing ends 1 residue short of the CDR3 end; the germline J gene provides the rest. The rearrangement joins TRBV30 to TRBJ2-1; D remains ambiguous. Germline assignment: CDR1 SQVVS and CDR2 ANEGSEA. V lost 0 bases and J 6 bases, leaving 9 bases between the germline ends. The CDR3 has 13 amino acids. The DNA read from the CDR3 is TGTAGTTCTAGAGAGGGAGAGGGTGCTGAGCAGTTC. Protein sequence: CSSREGEGAEQF. In full, the CDR3 reads CSSREGEGAEQFF.

Turning to this clone: The listed genes are named as in mouse. The sequenced fragment ends 1 residue before the CDR3 boundary, so the rest is inferred from the germline J gene. V gene TRBV5 combines with J gene TRBJ2-5; D tentatively fits TRBD1 or TRBD2 (6 bases each). Per germline, CDR1 LGHNA and CDR2 YNLKQL (reference sequence). The CDR3 length is 15 residues. V was cut by 3 bases and J by 3 bases, with 13 bases left in between. Incomplete CDR3 DNA: TGTGCCAGCAGCCACCGGGGGCGCTCTCAAGACACCCAGTAC. Amino acids: CASSHRGRSQDTQY. The full CDR3 protein is CASSHRGRSQDTQYF.

As regards this clone: Here the gene names and germline are mouse. The chain's CDR3 is CASSISRVSYNSPLYF. Partial CDR3 DNA: TGTGCCAGCAGTATTAGCAGGGTTTCCTATAATTCGCCCCTCTAC. This rearrangement joins TRBV19 to TRBJ1-6; D may be TRBD1 (5 bases). The read stops 1 residue short of the end of the CDR3; the missing end is completed from the germline J gene. TRBJ1-6 is known as an ORF, though its function is uncertain. Germline-derived CDR1 and CDR2 are FNHDT and SITEND (reference sequence). V shed 2 bases and J shed 0 bases, with 9 bases lying between them. The CDR3 spans 16 residues.

As for this clone: Gene labels here are mouse ones. The read ends 1 residue shy of where the CDR3 ends; the end is completed using the germline J gene. V gene TRBV3 combines with J gene TRBJ2-4, with TRBD1 matching 7 bases. The CDR3 is made up of 17 amino acids. The junction had 11 bases not matched to a gene; V was cut back by 5 bases and J by 0 bases. Germline V CDR1 and CDR2: SNHLY, FYNGKV (reference sequence). The DNA read from the CDR3 is TGTGCCAGCAGCCCAGACAGGGTTGGAGATAGTCAAAACACCTTGTAC. It translates to CASSPDRVGDSQNTLY. The CDR3 in its entirety is CASSPDRVGDSQNTLYF.